This T cell receptor beta chain came from a study of CD8 T cells in Susac syndrome. Study in general: When their blood was taken, patients with Susac syndrome were therapy-naive, taking corticosteroids, or taking intravenous immunoglobulin alone. The study's findings and limits: The TCR sequencing and HLA analysis in the study involved a relatively small number of individuals, as the study acknowledged.

Random hexamers were used to reverse transcribe the RNA input (about 0.45 to 1 ug). TCRdb re-called the immunoSEQ multiplex PCR reads with MiXCR, one entry per CDR3 protein. Seen here are about 180,000 distinct CDR3 sequences, approximately 94% observed once, and the top ten hold around 0.11%. This CDR3 has 14 residues. The V and J ends lost 0 bases and 4 bases, in that order; junction bases with no gene match: 5. The germline gives CDR1 DFQATT, CDR2 SNEGSKA (reference sequence). A remark on this clonotype: Its antigen is not identified.

The sample was CD4+ T cells from PBMCs. The origin of this receptor is a human donor with Susac syndrome. The V gene is TRBV20-1, the J gene TRBJ1-2, with 7 bases identical to TRBD1. CDR3 DNA sequence: TGCAGTGCTAGAGATGGAGGGGGCGGCTATGGCTACACCTTC. It specifies CSARDGGGGYGYTF.